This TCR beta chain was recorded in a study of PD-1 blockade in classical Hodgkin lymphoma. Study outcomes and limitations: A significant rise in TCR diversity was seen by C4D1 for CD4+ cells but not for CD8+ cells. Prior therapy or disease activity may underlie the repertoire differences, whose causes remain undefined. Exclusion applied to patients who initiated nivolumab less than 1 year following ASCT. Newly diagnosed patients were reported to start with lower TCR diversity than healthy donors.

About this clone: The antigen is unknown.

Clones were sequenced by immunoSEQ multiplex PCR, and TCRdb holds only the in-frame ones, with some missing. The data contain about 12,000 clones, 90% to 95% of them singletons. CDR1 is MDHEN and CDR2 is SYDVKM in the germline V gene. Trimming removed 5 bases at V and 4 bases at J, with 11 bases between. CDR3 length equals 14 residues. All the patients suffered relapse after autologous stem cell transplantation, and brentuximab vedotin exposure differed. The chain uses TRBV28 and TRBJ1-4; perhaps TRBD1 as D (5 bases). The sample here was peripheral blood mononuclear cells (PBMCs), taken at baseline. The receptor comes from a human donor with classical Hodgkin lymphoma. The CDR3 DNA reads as TGTGCCAGCAGTCGCGGAGGGGTTAATGAAAAACTGTTTTTT. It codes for CASSRGGVNEKLFF.